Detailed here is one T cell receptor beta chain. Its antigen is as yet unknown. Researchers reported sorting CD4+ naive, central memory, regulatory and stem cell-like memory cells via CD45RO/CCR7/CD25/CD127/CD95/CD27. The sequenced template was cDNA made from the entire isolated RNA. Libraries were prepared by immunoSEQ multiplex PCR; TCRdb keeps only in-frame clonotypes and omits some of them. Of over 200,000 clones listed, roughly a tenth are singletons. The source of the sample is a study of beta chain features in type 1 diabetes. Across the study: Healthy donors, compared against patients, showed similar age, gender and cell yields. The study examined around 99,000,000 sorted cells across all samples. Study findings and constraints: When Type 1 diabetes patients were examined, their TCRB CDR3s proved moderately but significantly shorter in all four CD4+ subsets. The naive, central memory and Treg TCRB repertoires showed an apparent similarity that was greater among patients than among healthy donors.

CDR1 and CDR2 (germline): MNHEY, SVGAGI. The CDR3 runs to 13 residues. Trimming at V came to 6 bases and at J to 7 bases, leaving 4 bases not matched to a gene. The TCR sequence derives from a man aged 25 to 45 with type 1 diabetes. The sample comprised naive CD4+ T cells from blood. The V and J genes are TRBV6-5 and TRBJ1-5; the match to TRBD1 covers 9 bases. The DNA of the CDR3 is TGTGCCAGCAGCATACAGGGGGCCCAGCCCCAGCATTTT. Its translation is CASSIQGAQPQHF.